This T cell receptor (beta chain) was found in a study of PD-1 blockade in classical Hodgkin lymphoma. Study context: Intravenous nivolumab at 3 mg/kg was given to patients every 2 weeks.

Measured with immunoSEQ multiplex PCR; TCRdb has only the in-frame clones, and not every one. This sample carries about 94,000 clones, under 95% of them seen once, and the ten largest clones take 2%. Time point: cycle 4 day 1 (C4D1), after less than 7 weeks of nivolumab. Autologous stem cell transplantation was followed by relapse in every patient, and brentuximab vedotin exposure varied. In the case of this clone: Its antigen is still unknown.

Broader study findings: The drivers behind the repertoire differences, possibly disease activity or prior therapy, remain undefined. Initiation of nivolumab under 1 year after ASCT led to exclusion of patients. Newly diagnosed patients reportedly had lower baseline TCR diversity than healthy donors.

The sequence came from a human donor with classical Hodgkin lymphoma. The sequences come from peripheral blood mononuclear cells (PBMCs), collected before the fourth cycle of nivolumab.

CDR3 coding DNA: TGCGCCAGCAGCTTTAGCGGGAGAGGTACAGATACGCAGTATTTT. Translated: CASSFSGRGTDTQYF. The chain couples TRBV5-1 to TRBJ2-3; 9 bases fit TRBD2. The CDR3 totals 15 residues. With 2 bases clipped from V and 3 bases from J, the junction kept 4 bases outside the gene matches. CDR1 is SGHRS and CDR2 is YFSETQ in the germline V gene.